These 17 T cell receptor beta chains came from one sample sequenced in a study of blood T cell repertoires in COVID-19. Sequencing was performed with immunoSEQ multiplex PCR; in TCRdb, only in-frame clones are kept and a portion is missing. The table lists some 410,000 clones, 70% to 90% of them singletons, with more than 0.85% in the top ten. Sample: PBMCs or T cells enriched from blood (not recorded which). The receptors shown here come from a woman under 40 with acute COVID-19.

The chain carries TRBV5-1 and TRBJ2-7, with D possibly matching TRBD2 (5 bases). This CDR3 is built from 14 residues. The V end lost 0 bases, the J end lost 4 bases, and 11 bases lay between the germline ends. CDR1 is SGHRS and CDR2 is YFSETQ in the germline V gene. CDR3 protein: CASSLVGSGYEQYF. The CDR3 DNA reads TGCGCCAGCAGCTTGGTGGGCTCGGGATACGAGCAGTACTTC.

This clone has just one count. The rearrangement joins TRBV7-6 to TRBJ1-6, with D possibly being TRBD1 (5 bases). V was cut by 6 bases and J by 0 bases, with 12 bases left in between. Germline V gene lookup returns CDR1 SGHVS and CDR2 FNYEAQ. The CDR3 runs 16 residues. The CDR3 DNA is TGTGCCAGCAGTCACAGGTCCAGCTCCTATAATTCACCCCTCCACTTT. This codes for CASSHRSSSYNSPLHF.

The genes are TRBV4-1 and TRBJ2-7; D remains ambiguous. CDR1 is MGHRA and CDR2 is YSYEKL in the germline V gene. The CDR3 spans 14 residues. V was clipped by 0 bases and J by 2 bases, with 8 bases between them. The DNA for the CDR3 is TGCGCCAGCAGCCAAGAAGGCGGCCCCTACGAGCAGTACTTC. Protein product: CASSQEGGPYEQYF.

The rearrangement links TRBV7-2 to TRBJ1-1; a possible D gene is TRBD1 (6 bases). The CDR3 length is 14 residues. Germline-derived CDR1 and CDR2 are SGHTA and FQGNSA. The V end lost 5 bases, the J end lost 2 bases, and 12 bases lay between the germline ends. CDR3 amino acids: CASSPGTLNTEAFF. As DNA, the CDR3 is TGTGCCAGCAGCCCCGGGACACTCAACACTGAAGCTTTCTTT.

This sequence joins TRBV7-9 and TRBJ2-7; 7 bases map to TRBD1. CDR3 length equals 17 residues. V lost 5 bases to trimming and J lost 4 bases; unmatched junction nucleotides: 17. Looked up from germline, CDR1 is SEHNR and CDR2 is FQNEAQ (reference sequence). CDR3 sequence reads: CASSPPGPGTEQYEQYF. The CDR3, as DNA: TGTGCCAGCAGCCCGCCTGGCCCCGGGACAGAGCAATACGAGCAGTACTTC.

This clone was seen a single time. V is TRBV6-5 and J is TRBJ1-4, with unresolved D. Germline CDR1 and CDR2: MNHEY and SVGAGI. The CDR3 contains 15 residues. V was pared by 0 bases and J by 5 bases, with 10 bases between. CDR3 nucleotides: TGTGCCAGCAGTTACTCCCCAGCGGACAATGAAAAACTGTTTTTT. Amino acids: CASSYSPADNEKLFF.

There are a few counts of this clone. CDR3: CASSADRPLDTQYF. CDR3 nucleotides: TGTGCCAGTAGTGCTGACAGACCGCTGGATACGCAGTATTTT. This sequence joins TRBV19 and TRBJ2-3; TRBD1 might be the D (5 bases). Looked up from germline, CDR1 is LNHDA and CDR2 is SQIVND (reference sequence). V was trimmed by 5 bases and J by 6 bases, leaving 15 bases between them. The CDR3 is 14 amino acids.

The chain recombines TRBV4-1 with TRBJ1-2, with unresolved D. V dropped 1 base and J dropped 4 bases, with 19 bases sitting between them. The CDR3 has 17 amino acids. Germline-derived CDR1 and CDR2 are MGHRA and YSYEKL. CDR3 in DNA: TGCGCCAGCAGCCAAGGAGGAGGGCAGCAAGGCGCCTATGGCTACACCTTC. Its protein product is CASSQGGGQQGAYGYTF.

This clone occurred once. V usage is TRBV2 and J usage is TRBJ2-2; TRBD2 aligns across 8 bases. Germline V gives CDR1 SNHLY, CDR2 FYNNEI. V lost 8 bases, J lost 6 bases, and 11 bases stayed unmatched. The CDR3 consists of 15 residues. This CDR3 is CASDPSGGPPGELFF. In DNA, the CDR3 is TGTGCCAGCGATCCCAGCGGGGGCCCTCCCGGGGAGCTGTTTTTT.

The chain has TRBV15 and TRBJ1-2; D gene ambiguous. The CDR3 sequence is 11 residues long. Trimming took 0 bases from V and 8 from J, leaving 4 bases between them. Germline lookup yields CDR1 LNHNV and CDR2 YYDKDF (reference sequence). The CDR3 protein is CATSREGGYTF. In DNA, the CDR3 is TGTGCCACCAGCAGAGAGGGCGGCTACACCTTC.

CDR3 coding DNA: TGCGCCAGCAGCTTTGGCGCTAGCGGGGGTCAAGAGACCCAGTACTTC. Its protein product is CASSFGASGGQETQYF. J is TRBJ2-5 and V is TRBV5-1; 10 nucleotides match TRBD2. Germline V gene lookup returns CDR1 SGHRS and CDR2 YFSETQ. After removal of 2 bases from V and 2 bases from J, the junction contained 6 bases not matched to a gene. This CDR3 comprises 16 residues.

The CDR3 here is CASSGLAGSSGELFF. The CDR3 DNA reads TGCGCCAGCAGCGGACTAGCGGGGTCATCCGGGGAGCTGTTTTTT. The chain employs TRBV5-1 and TRBJ2-2; TRBD2 agrees at 12 bases. The CDR3 has 15 residues. Germline V gene lookup returns CDR1 SGHRS and CDR2 YFSETQ. The V gene end was trimmed by 4 bases and the J gene end by 6 bases; junction bases not matched to a gene: 4.

The J gene is TRBJ2-4, the V gene TRBV9; weak D call: TRBD1 (6 bases). V lost 4 bases and J 12 bases, leaving 17 bases between the germline ends. The length of the CDR3 is 13 residues. Germline-derived CDR1 and CDR2 are SGDLS and YYNGEE. The chain's CDR3 is CASSPTSGTTQYF. In DNA, the CDR3 is TGTGCCAGCAGCCCGACGTCTGGGACAACTCAGTACTTC. Full variable domain (remainder filled in from reference TRBV9 and TRBJ2-4): DSGVTQTPKHLITATGQRVTLRCSPRSGDLSVYWYQQSLDQGLQFLIQYYNGEERAKGNILERFSAQQFPDLHSELNLSSLELGDSALYFCASSPTSGTTQYFGAGTRLSVL.

This chain uses TRBV5-5 with TRBJ2-1; 11 bases are shared with TRBD1. The CDR3 length is 16 residues. Trimming took 3 bases from V and 6 from J; bases not matched to a gene: 8. Germline V gives CDR1 SGHKS, CDR2 YYEKEE (reference sequence). CDR3: CASSSGQGATFNEQFF. The DNA of the CDR3 is TGTGCCAGCAGCTCAGGACAGGGGGCCACATTCAATGAGCAGTTCTTC.

This clone came up a few times. The V call is TRBV19, the J call TRBJ1-1; TRBD1 agrees at 11 bases. Germline CDR1 LNHDA, CDR2 SQIVND (reference sequence). J lost 6 bases, V lost 5 bases, and 8 bases had no gene match. This CDR3 has 15 residues. The CDR3 loop is CASSEYGQGASEAFF. In DNA form, the CDR3 reads TGTGCCAGTAGTGAATATGGACAGGGGGCTTCTGAAGCTTTCTTT.

The chain is built from TRBV5-5 and TRBJ1-6; D may be TRBD1 (6 bases). The germline gives CDR1 SGHKS, CDR2 YYEKEE (reference sequence). V gave up 2 bases and J gave up 7 bases, with 25 bases separating them. The CDR3 sequence is 19 residues long. CDR3 in DNA: TGTGCCAGCAGCTTCATCCTCTCGGCCAGGGTAAGGGGGAATTCACCCCTCCACTTT. Translated: CASSFILSARVRGNSPLHF. The variable domain in full, completed from reference TRBV5-5 and TRBJ1-6, reads DAGVTQSPTHLIKTRGQQVTLRCSPISGHKSVSWYQQVLGQGPQFIFQYYEKEERGRGNFPDRFSARQFPNYSSELNVNALLLGDSALYLCASSFILSARVRGNSPLHFGNGTRLTVT.

In DNA form, the CDR3 reads TGTGCCATCAATAGGGGACAGCAAGAGACCCAGTACTTC. Translation gives CAINRGQQETQYF. This chain connects TRBV10-3 to TRBJ2-5, with TRBD1 matching over 7 bases. Germline V gene sequence: CDR1 ENHRY, CDR2 SYGVKD. J gave up 2 bases and V 7 bases, and 4 bases lay outside the gene matches. CDR3 length: 13 residues.